This T cell receptor beta chain was identified during a study of response to subunit inactivated influenza vaccine. This clonotype appeared a few times. TCRdb re-analysed the RT-PCR reads in MiXCR, keeping a single row per CDR3 protein. The table includes 150,000 to 200,000 distinct CDR3 sequences, about 12% detected once. CDR3 length: 16 residues. CDR1 and CDR2 from the germline V gene are MNHEY and SMNVEV (reference sequence). Between the trimmed V and J ends, which lost 6 bases and 4 bases, there was a span of 18 bases. The same data also contributed to another study, on T cells expressing NK-cell markers. Per that study: TCR beta libraries carry UMIs added by 5'RACE template switching. CD3+CD56+NKG2C+, CD3+CD56+NKG2C- and CD3+CD56-NKG2C+ T cells, once sorted, supplied the TCR beta repertoires. Sequenced donors, eight in total, included seven who were HCMV-seropositive and one who was seronegative. The contribution of dominant NKG2C+ clonotypes to CD8+ T cells in a handful of donors was roughly 1.0-7.5%.

The chain combines TRBV27 with TRBJ1-4, with D perhaps TRBD1 (6 bases). This TCR was sampled from a man aged 50 or older who received an inactivated influenza vaccine. Sample: CD8+ T cells sorted from PBMCs, taken about 12 days after vaccination. CDR3: CASRVLGAESNEKLFF. Written as DNA, the CDR3 is TGTGCCAGCAGGGTTTTGGGGGCGGAAAGTAATGAAAAACTGTTTTTT.